Sequencing of this T cell receptor beta chain was carried out in a study of T cell repertoires in aging, cancer and after chemotherapy. A mixed TRB-A/B primer pool amplified rearranged TRB by multiplex touch-down PCR. MiXCR, run by TCRdb on the multiplex PCR reads, gives a single entry per CDR3 protein. This table has about 4,000 distinct CDR3 sequences, roughly 24% appearing once. The V gene's germline CDR1 is SGHRS and CDR2 YFSETQ. CDR3 length equals 15 residues. V was clipped by 0 bases and J by 7 bases, with 14 bases between them. The template was genomic DNA from peripheral blood, not RNA. This clonotype was picked up a small number of times.

The clonotype originates from a human donor with a solid tumor. The sequenced sample consisted of blood. This sequence joins TRBV5-1 and TRBJ2-1; D unclear. The CDR3, as DNA: TGCGCCAGCAGCTTGGGAAGGTACCCCGGGAATGAGCAGTTCTTC. Its translation is CASSLGRYPGNEQFF.